The 17 T cell receptor beta chains given below trace back to one sample, sequenced in a study of blood T cell repertoires in COVID-19. Generated by immunoSEQ multiplex PCR, the TCRdb table keeps only in-frame clones and is missing some. The data show approximately 200,000 clones, about 93% seen once. The sample comprised peripheral blood. These receptors were collected from a young man with COVID-19, enrolled during active disease.

This sequence joins TRBV15 and TRBJ2-7; no reliable D call. The CDR3 is made up of 13 amino acids. Germline CDR1 and CDR2: LNHNV and YYDKDF (reference sequence). The V gene lost 0 bases and the J gene lost 5 bases, with 8 bases spanning the gap. The CDR3 region has the DNA TGTGCCACCAGCAGAGATCAAGGAGACGAGCAGTACTTC. This sequence encodes CATSRDQGDEQYF.

The V gene is TRBV7-9, the J gene TRBJ1-4; TRBD1 agrees at 7 bases. Per germline, CDR1 SEHNR and CDR2 FQNEAQ (reference sequence). The CDR3 is 13 amino acids. CDR3 protein: CAAGGQLNEKLFF. For the CDR3, the DNA is TGTGCGGCGGGGGGACAGCTTAATGAAAAACTGTTTTTT.

The chain joins TRBV5-1 to TRBJ2-3, with D maybe TRBD2 (6 bases). CDR1 is SGHRS, CDR2 YFSETQ, per germline. This CDR3 comprises 15 residues. Deletions cut 7 bases from V and 6 bases from J, with 21 bases between. CDR3 DNA: TGCGCCAGCTGCACGAGGGCTAGCGAGGCGGATACGCAGTATTTT. Amino acid sequence: CASCTRASEADTQYF.

The genes are TRBV20-1 and TRBJ1-5; D is perhaps TRBD1 (6 bases). The germline CDR1 and CDR2 sequences are DFQATT and SNEGSKA (reference sequence). Trimming took 3 bases from V and 4 from J, leaving 13 bases between them. This CDR3 is 14 amino acids long. The CDR3 loop is CSASSDRENQPQHF. The CDR3 region has the DNA TGCAGTGCTAGTTCGGACAGAGAAAATCAGCCCCAGCATTTT.

The rearrangement links TRBV11-3 to TRBJ2-1; 10 positions agree with TRBD2. The CDR3 runs 14 residues. CDR1 and CDR2 from the germline V gene are SGHNT and YENEEA. The V and J ends lost 5 bases and 3 bases, in that order; junction bases with no gene match: 1. The DNA for the CDR3 is TGTGCCAGCAGCCCTAGCGGGGGCTACAATGAGCAGTTCTTC. This encodes CASSPSGGYNEQFF.

This chain links TRBV3-1 (or the pseudogene TRBV3-2) with TRBJ1-2; D perhaps matches TRBD1 (6 bases). The germline V and J ends were trimmed by 4 bases and 8 bases, with 17 bases remaining between them. CDR1 and CDR2 from the germline V gene are LGHDT and YNNKEL (reference sequence). This CDR3 contains 14 residues. CDR3 protein: CASSRQLGGTGYTF. The CDR3 region has the DNA TGTGCCAGCAGCCGACAACTAGGGGGTACCGGCTACACCTTC.

The rearrangement joins TRBV5-6 to TRBJ1-1; TRBD1 is a possible D gene (6 bases). Germline loops: CDR1 SGHDT, CDR2 YYEEEE. This CDR3 contains 14 residues. Trimming left V 1 base short and J 1 base short, with 8 bases between. The CDR3 spells CASSLYRANTEAFF. As DNA, the CDR3 is TGTGCCAGCAGCTTGTACAGGGCGAACACTGAAGCTTTCTTT.

The chain has TRBV5-4 and TRBJ1-3; a possible D gene is TRBD1 (6 bases). This CDR3 has 14 amino acids. Trimming stripped 4 bases from V and 0 bases from J, with 8 bases between. Germline V gives CDR1 SGHNT, CDR2 YYREEE (reference sequence). The CDR3 loop is CASSEQGSGNTIYF. CDR3 nucleotide sequence: TGTGCCAGCAGCGAACAGGGCTCTGGAAACACCATATATTTT.

The chain recombines TRBV11-1 with TRBJ2-5; D might be TRBD2 (5 bases). Trimming took off 5 bases at V and 4 bases at J, with 20 bases between the two ends. Germline V gives CDR1 SGHAT, CDR2 FQDESV (reference sequence). The CDR3 loop spans 16 amino acids. The CDR3 nucleotides are TGTGCCAGCAGCCCACGACGTGGCCTAGGGAGAGAGACCCAGTACTTC. It is translated as CASSPRRGLGRETQYF.

The J gene is TRBJ1-1, the V gene TRBV10-3; 9 bases are a match to TRBD1. V lost 10 bases, J lost 1 base, and 13 bases stayed unmatched. Germline CDR1 ENHRY, CDR2 SYGVKD. The CDR3 totals 16 residues. CDR3 DNA: TGTGCCACGTACCCAGCTTCGGGACAGGGGAACACTGAAGCTTTCTTT. Translated: CATYPASGQGNTEAFF.

The rearrangement joins TRBV19 to TRBJ2-2; 11 positions agree with TRBD2. Germline CDR1 reads LNHDA; CDR2 reads SQIVND (reference sequence). This CDR3 contains 18 residues. V trimming: 4 bases; J trimming: 0 bases; junction bases outside the gene matches: 7. CDR3 protein: CASSTTLAGGSNTGELFF. CDR3 DNA sequence: TGTGCCAGTAGTACGACGCTAGCGGGGGGTTCGAACACCGGGGAGCTGTTTTTT.

V and J are TRBV5-1 and TRBJ1-4; the match to TRBD1 covers 8 bases. With 4 bases clipped from V and 3 bases from J, the junction kept 5 bases outside the gene matches. In germline, CDR1 is SGHRS, CDR2 YFSETQ. CDR3 size: 15 residues. The DNA for the CDR3 is TGCGCCAGCAGCCAAGACAGGGGCCCTAATGAAAAACTGTTTTTT. This sequence encodes CASSQDRGPNEKLFF.

The rearrangement joins TRBV29-1 to TRBJ1-2, with TRBD1 as a possible D gene (6 bases). Per germline, CDR1 SQVTM and CDR2 ANQGSEA. This CDR3 comprises 15 residues. V lost 5 bases and J lost 5, with 21 bases in between. CDR3 nucleotide sequence: TGCAGCGTTTCCCCACTATTGACAGGCCTTTATGGCTACACCTTC. Its protein is CSVSPLLTGLYGYTF. The entire variable domain, with the rest obtained from reference TRBV29-1 and TRBJ1-2, is as follows: SAVISQKPSRDICQRGTSLTIQCQVDSQVTMMFWYRQQPGQSLTLIATANQGSEATYESGFVIDKFPISRPNLTFSTLTVSNMSPEDSSIYLCSVSPLLTGLYGYTFGSGTRLTVV.

The chain links TRBV2 to TRBJ1-4; 8 bases are a match to TRBD1. CDR3 length: 14 residues. The germline gives CDR1 SNHLY, CDR2 FYNNEI. V lost 7 bases, J lost 5 bases, and 6 bases stayed unmatched. The CDR3 nucleotides read TGTGCCAGCAACCTTCAGGGGGCGAATGAAAAACTGTTTTTT. It is translated as CASNLQGANEKLFF.

V gene TRBV7-3 combines with J gene TRBJ1-2; D gene ambiguous. The CDR3 sequence is 13 residues long. CDR1 is SGHTA, CDR2 FQGTGA, per germline. The V gene lost 5 bases and the J gene lost 8 bases, with 15 bases spanning the gap. CDR3 sequence (DNA): TGTGCCAGCAGCCTCACTCCGGGTAGCGGCTACACCTTC. Encoded protein: CASSLTPGSGYTF.

Concerning this clone: Other DNA sequences within the sample encode an identical CDR3. This chain joins TRBV12-3 or TRBV12-4 and TRBJ1-5; no reliable D call. V was cut by 3 bases and J by 2 bases, with 5 bases left in between. The CDR3 is 13 residues long. CDR3 sequence (DNA): TGTGCCAGCAGTTTGGGCCGCAATCAGCCCCAGCATTTT. This codes for CASSLGRNQPQHF.

The chain is built from TRBV9 and TRBJ1-3; 8 bases are a match to TRBD1. The CDR3 contains 15 residues. Germline V gene lookup returns CDR1 SGDLS and CDR2 YYNGEE. V dropped 4 bases and J dropped 4; count of bases not matched to a gene: 7. CDR3 sequence reads: CASSPGQGIGNTIYF. CDR3 nucleotides: TGTGCCAGCAGCCCTGGACAGGGCATAGGAAACACCATATATTTT.